This entry lists 14 T cell receptor beta chains sequenced from one sample in a study of cytomegalovirus exposure and HLA in healthy donors (TCRdb year 2017). Receptor libraries were prepared by the immunoSEQ multiplex PCR assay. The multiplex PCR relied on a mix of 60 forward primers for TCR Vbeta segments and 13 reverse primers for TCR Jbeta segments. Imported from immuneACCESS, the table was reduced by TCRdb to in-frame sequences with V and J called. These copies leave out some clones; in studies compared against another copy, an unresolved V gene accounts for under half, and the cause of the remainder is not known. This sample comprises some 100,000 clones, around 74% of them detected only once. Clones ranked in the top ten supply around an eighth of the sample. Sequenced material: PBMCs. The receptors were sampled from a woman in her 70s in good health and CMV-seropositive.

The rearrangement joins TRBV5-8 to TRBJ2-7; D unclear. Germline-derived CDR1 and CDR2 are SGHTS and YDEGEE. The length of the CDR3 is 14 residues. Trimming removed 1 base at V and 2 bases at J, with 10 bases between. CDR3 sequence reads: CASSLSPGTYEQYF. The CDR3 nucleotides read TGTGCCAGCAGCTTGTCCCCAGGAACCTACGAGCAGTACTTC.

The V and J genes are TRBV6-5 and TRBJ1-2; TRBD1 matches 7 bases. J lost 8 bases, V lost 0 bases, and 9 bases had no gene match. Germline CDR1 reads MNHEY; CDR2 reads SVGAGI. The CDR3 is 15 residues long. The DNA for the CDR3 is TGTGCCAGCAGTTACTCTGGGACAGATCAACGGGGCTACACCTTC. This encodes CASSYSGTDQRGYTF.

The rearrangement links TRBV2 to TRBJ1-1; TRBD1 aligns across 10 bases. This CDR3 has 15 residues. CDR1 is SNHLY and CDR2 is FYNNEI in the germline V gene. Trimming cost V 7 bases and J 5 bases; bases outside gene matches: 10. The CDR3 sequence is CASTRDPDRGTEAFF. The CDR3 bases are TGTGCCAGCACTCGGGACCCGGACAGGGGGACTGAAGCTTTCTTT. Combining the CDR3 with reference TRBV2 and TRBJ1-1 gives the whole variable domain EPEVTQTPSHQVTQMGQEVILRCVPISNHLYFYWYRQILGQKVEFLVSFYNNEISEKSEIFDDQFSVERPDGSNFTLKIRSTKLEDSAMYFCASTRDPDRGTEAFFGQGTRLTVV.

The rearrangement links TRBV7-8 to TRBJ1-2; TRBD1 is a possible D gene (6 bases). Germline lookup yields CDR1 SGHVS and CDR2 FQNEAQ. The CDR3 sequence is 14 residues long. The V end was cut by 1 base, the J end by 3 bases, with 9 bases between. The CDR3 nucleotides are TGTGCCAGCAGCTTAGAGGGGGGGTACTATGGCTACACCTTC. This encodes CASSLEGGYYGYTF.

The chain uses TRBV18 and TRBJ1-2, with no clear D. The CDR3 covers 13 residues. The ends were cut back, 3 bases at V and 4 bases at J, with 9 bases in the middle. From germline, CDR1 is KGHSH and CDR2 LQKENI. CDR3 amino acids: CASSPKEAYGYTF. Here the CDR3 DNA reads TGTGCCAGCTCACCGAAGGAGGCCTATGGCTACACCTTC.

This rearrangement joins TRBV5-1 to TRBJ2-7, with D possibly matching TRBD2 (7 bases). CDR1 and CDR2 (germline): SGHRS, YFSETQ. V was trimmed by 4 bases and J by 5 bases, leaving 19 bases between them. This CDR3 is built from 15 residues. This CDR3 is CASSPVRPGGHEQYF. CDR3 coding DNA: TGCGCCAGCAGCCCGGTGCGTCCGGGGGGCCACGAGCAGTACTTC.

V gene TRBV5-4 combines with J gene TRBJ2-5, with D perhaps TRBD1 (6 bases). The germline V gene has CDR1 SGHNT and CDR2 YYREEE (reference sequence). Trimming took off 0 bases at V and 5 bases at J, with 11 bases between the two ends. CDR3 length: 14 residues. The CDR3 region is CASSLGVRGETQYF. The CDR3 coding sequence is TGTGCCAGCAGCTTGGGGGTCAGGGGTGAGACCCAGTACTTC.

In regard to this clone: At one end the junction does not follow the germline gene, possibly because of a read error. The chain employs TRBV29-1 and TRBJ2-1; 8 nucleotides line up with TRBD2. Germline V gene lookup returns CDR1 SQVTM and CDR2 ANQGSEA. The CDR3 covers 14 residues. The CDR3 loop is CSVDVAGIYNEQFF. In DNA, the CDR3 is TGTAGCGTCGACGTAGCGGGGATATACAATGAGCAGTTCTTC.

The chain employs TRBV7-3 and TRBJ1-1; possible D gene TRBD1, 6 bases. Germline-derived CDR1 and CDR2 are SGHTA and FQGTGA. Trimming shortened V by 5 bases and J by 5 bases, and 15 bases separated the two germline ends. The CDR3 extends over 14 amino acids. The CDR3 coding sequence is TGTGCCAGCAGCCTACAGGGAACGGGGACTGAAGCTTTCTTT. It translates to CASSLQGTGTEAFF.

This chain uses TRBV10-3 with TRBJ2-7; 10 positions match TRBD2. The germline V gene has CDR1 ENHRY and CDR2 SYGVKD. The CDR3 consists of 14 residues. Losses at the gene ends were 10 bases for V and 5 bases for J; bases not matched to a gene: 11. The CDR3 region is CATRSGGASDEQYF. DNA of the CDR3: TGTGCCACCAGAAGCGGGGGGGCCTCTGACGAGCAGTACTTC.

For the CDR3, the DNA is TGTGCCAGCAGCTTAGGTCCGGGGTACGGGACTGAAGCTTTCTTT. Encoded protein: CASSLGPGYGTEAFF. The chain uses TRBV11-2 and TRBJ1-1; D ambiguous. The CDR3 is 15 residues long. Germline CDR1 reads SGHAT; CDR2 reads FQNNGV. V was pared by 1 base and J by 5 bases, with 14 bases between.

In its sample, this clone was seen a few times. V is TRBV5-6 and J is TRBJ1-2, with TRBD1 matching 10 bases. With V trimmed by 6 bases and J by 0 bases, 5 bases remained unmatched. This CDR3 has 15 residues. CDR1 SGHDT and CDR2 YYEEEE come from the germline V gene. Here the CDR3 reads CASTSGTGANYGYTF. In DNA, the CDR3 is TGTGCCAGCACCTCCGGGACAGGGGCTAACTATGGCTACACCTTC.

This chain joins TRBV6-4 and TRBJ2-3; 8 bases fit TRBD2. Germline V lookup: CDR1 MRHNA, CDR2 SNTAGT. The CDR3 has 15 residues. The V gene end was trimmed by 4 bases and the J gene end by 1 base; junction bases not matched to a gene: 4. The DNA for the CDR3 is TGTGCCAGCAGTGTCAGCGGGGGCCGCACAGATACGCAGTATTTT. This encodes CASSVSGGRTDTQYF.

CDR3 DNA: TGTGCCAGCACGGAATCTCCAGGGGATTCACCCCTCCACTTT. It translates to CASTESPGDSPLHF. This rearrangement joins TRBV28 to TRBJ1-6; the D gene is possibly TRBD1 (6 bases). The V end was cut by 7 bases, the J end by 8 bases, with 15 bases between. CDR3 length equals 14 residues. Germline-derived CDR1 and CDR2 are MDHEN and SYDVKM.